A single sample is the source of the 2 T cell receptor beta chains below, sequenced in a study of T cells after yellow fever vaccination. TCRdb called the 5' RACE reads again in MiXCR, with one record for every CDR3 protein. The sample includes 300,000 to 450,000 distinct CDR3 sequences, 8.1% of them seen just once. Source: PBMCs, taken about 41 days after the first yellow fever vaccination. Receptor source: a man aged 18 to 29 who received the YFV17D yellow fever vaccine.

The genes are TRBV11-2 and TRBJ2-3, with 7 bases aligning to TRBD2. Germline assignment: CDR1 SGHAT and CDR2 FQNNGV. Losses at the gene ends were 5 bases for V and 6 bases for J; bases not matched to a gene: 14. The CDR3 consists of 16 residues. CDR3 coding DNA: TGTGCCAGCAGCCCTCTGACTAGCACCCAAGGGGATACGCAGTATTTT. Translated, it gives CASSPLTSTQGDTQYF.

This clonotype was counted only a few times. The rearrangement uses TRBV5-1 and TRBJ1-5; D not resolved. Germline V CDR1 and CDR2: SGHRS, YFSETQ. This CDR3 spans 14 amino acids. Between the trimmed V and J ends, which lost 0 bases and 7 bases, there was a span of 11 bases. CDR3 in DNA: TGCGCCAGCAGCTTGGACGTGGATATCCAGCCCCAGCATTTT. It codes for CASSLDVDIQPQHF.